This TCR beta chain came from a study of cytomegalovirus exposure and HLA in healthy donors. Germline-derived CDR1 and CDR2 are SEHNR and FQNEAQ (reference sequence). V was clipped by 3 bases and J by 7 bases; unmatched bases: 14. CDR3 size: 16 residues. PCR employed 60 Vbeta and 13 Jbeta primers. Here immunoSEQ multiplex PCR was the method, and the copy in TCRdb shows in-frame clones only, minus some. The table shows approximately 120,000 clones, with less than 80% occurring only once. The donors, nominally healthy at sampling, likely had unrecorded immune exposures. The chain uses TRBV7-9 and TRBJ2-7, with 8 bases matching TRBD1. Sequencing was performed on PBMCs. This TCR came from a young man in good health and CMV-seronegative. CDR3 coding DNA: TGTGCCAGCAGCTTGGGATCGGGACAGGTTACTACGGAGCAGTACTTC. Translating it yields CASSLGSGQVTTEQYF.